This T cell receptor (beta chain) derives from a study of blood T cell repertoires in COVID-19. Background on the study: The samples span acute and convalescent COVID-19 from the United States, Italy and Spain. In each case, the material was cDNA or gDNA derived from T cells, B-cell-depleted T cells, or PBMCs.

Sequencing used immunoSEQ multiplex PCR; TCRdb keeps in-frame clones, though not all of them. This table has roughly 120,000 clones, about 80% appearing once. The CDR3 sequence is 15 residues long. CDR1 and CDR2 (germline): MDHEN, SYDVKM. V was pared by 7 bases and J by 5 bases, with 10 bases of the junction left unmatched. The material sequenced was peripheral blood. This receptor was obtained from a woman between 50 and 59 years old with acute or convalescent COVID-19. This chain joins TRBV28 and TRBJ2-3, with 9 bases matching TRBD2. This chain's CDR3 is CASTPPAGGKDTQYF. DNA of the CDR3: TGTGCCAGCACCCCTCCAGCGGGGGGCAAAGATACGCAGTATTTT.